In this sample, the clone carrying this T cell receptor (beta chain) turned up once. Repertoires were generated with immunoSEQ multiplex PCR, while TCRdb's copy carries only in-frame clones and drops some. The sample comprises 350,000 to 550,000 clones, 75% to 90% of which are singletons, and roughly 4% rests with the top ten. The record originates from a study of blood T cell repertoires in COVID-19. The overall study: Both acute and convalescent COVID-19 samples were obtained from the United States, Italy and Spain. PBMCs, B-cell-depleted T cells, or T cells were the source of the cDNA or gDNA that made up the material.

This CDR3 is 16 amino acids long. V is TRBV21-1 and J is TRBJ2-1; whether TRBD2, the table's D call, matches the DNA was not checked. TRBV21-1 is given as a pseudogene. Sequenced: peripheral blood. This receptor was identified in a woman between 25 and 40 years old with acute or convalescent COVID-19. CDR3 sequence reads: CANPDGGGETYNEQFF. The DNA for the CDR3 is TGTGCCAACCCGGATGGCGGGGGAGAAACCTACAATGAGCAGTTCTTC.